The 19 T cell receptor beta chains in this list originate from one sample, sequenced in a study of neurological immune-mediated disorders (dated by TCRdb to the late 2010s). Receptors were amplified or captured by 5' RACE. Data came from an Illumina HiSeq 2500. TCRdb itself trimmed the public reads at Q25 with fastp, ran MiXCR and retained productive beta chains. Each CDR3 protein gets just one entry, which takes the most common genes and DNA from the rows behind it. This sample gives some 41,000 distinct CDR3 sequences in total; roughly 15% of them show up just once. The top ten clones comprise roughly 3.4% of the sample. Sequenced input: CD4+ T cells from blood. The source is a woman aged 55-69 years with HTLV-1-associated myelopathy (HAM/TSP).

There are many counts of this clonotype. The rearrangement links TRBV7-7 to TRBJ2-1; 8 bases line up with TRBD2. CDR3 length: 15 amino acids. Germline trimming cut 2 bases from V and 8 bases from J; bases unmatched to any gene: 8. CDR1 and CDR2 from the germline V gene are SSHAT and FNYEAQ (reference sequence). CDR3 residues: CASSLNGGARDEQFF. The CDR3 DNA sequence: TGTGCCAGCAGCTTAAACGGGGGGGCCAGGGATGAGCAGTTCTTC.

This clonotype was observed at least ten times. This chain connects TRBV25-1 to TRBJ2-7, with D possibly called TRBD1 or TRBD2 (5 bases each). V shed 4 bases and J shed 3 bases, with 10 bases lying between them. The germline gives CDR1 MGHDK, CDR2 SYGVNS. This CDR3 has 13 residues. The CDR3: CASSGGAIYEQYF. The DNA of the CDR3 is TGTGCCAGCAGTGGAGGGGCCATCTACGAGCAGTACTTC.

This clonotype was seen many times. The gene calls are TRBV5-1 and TRBJ1-1; possibly TRBD1 for D (6 bases). The CDR3 loop spans 17 amino acids. Germline V CDR1 and CDR2: SGHRS, YFSETQ. V was pared by 1 base and J by 3 bases, with 19 bases between. CDR3 coding DNA: TGCGCCAGCAGCTTGATGGCAGGGGACGGATATTACACTGAAGCTTTCTTT. Translated: CASSLMAGDGYYTEAFF.

This clonotype was recorded at least ten times. The chain recombines TRBV11-2 with TRBJ1-1, with TRBD1 identical over 8 bases. CDR1 SGHAT and CDR2 FQNNGV come from the germline V gene. CDR3 length: 15 residues. The J segment lost 4 bases and the V segment lost 4 bases, leaving 8 bases of the junction unmatched. For the CDR3, the DNA is TGTGCCAGCAGCTCCGGACAGGGTGTAGGCACTGAAGCTTTCTTT. It specifies CASSSGQGVGTEAFF.

This clonotype occurred many times. This chain connects TRBV5-1 to TRBJ1-5; tentative D call: TRBD1 (5 bases). V lost 0 bases to trimming and J lost 7 bases, with 11 bases between them. There are 14 residues in the CDR3. CDR1 and CDR2 from the germline V gene are SGHRS and YFSETQ. The CDR3 nucleotides read TGCGCCAGCAGCTTGGACGGGGCAGGACAGCCCCAGCATTTT. It codes for CASSLDGAGQPQHF.

This clonotype was recorded many times. The rearrangement links TRBV2 to TRBJ1-1; tentative D call: TRBD1 (5 bases). Trimming stripped 10 bases from V and 1 base from J, with 22 bases between. The CDR3 runs 16 residues. The germline gives CDR1 SNHLY, CDR2 FYNNEI. CDR3 loop: CATLGPNHGGNTEAFF. CDR3 sequence (DNA): TGTGCCACCTTGGGACCCAACCACGGCGGGAACACTGAAGCTTTCTTT.

In its sample, this clonotype was seen many times. The J gene is TRBJ2-2, the V gene TRBV2; D tentatively fits TRBD1 or TRBD2 (5 bases each). Germline assignment: CDR1 SNHLY and CDR2 FYNNEI. The V gene lost 8 bases and the J gene lost 4 bases, with 11 bases spanning the gap. The length of the CDR3 is 13 residues. CDR3 nucleotide sequence: TGTGCCAGCGGGGACGGGCTCACCGGGGAGCTGTTTTTT. It specifies CASGDGLTGELFF.

This clonotype was observed many times. This chain uses TRBV25-1 with TRBJ1-2; D may be TRBD1 (5 bases). The V end was cut by 1 base, the J end by 8 bases, with 8 bases between. CDR1 and CDR2 (germline): MGHDK, SYGVNS. This CDR3 contains 12 residues. The chain's CDR3 is CASSEWRGGYTF. The CDR3 DNA reads TGTGCCAGCAGTGAATGGAGGGGCGGCTACACCTTC.

This clonotype has at least ten counts. The V call is TRBV6-5, the J call TRBJ2-2, with 9 bases fitting TRBD1. The CDR3 spans 16 residues. Germline V gene sequence: CDR1 MNHEY, CDR2 SVGAGI. V lost 4 bases, J lost 7 bases, and 10 bases stayed unmatched. The chain's CDR3 is CASSFRDREANGELFF. The CDR3 DNA follows: TGTGCCAGCAGTTTCCGGGACAGGGAGGCTAACGGGGAGCTGTTTTTT.

The rearrangement uses TRBV20-1 and TRBJ2-3; 14 bases fit TRBD2. The CDR3 is made up of 18 amino acids. The trim removed 5 bases at V and 0 bases at J, leaving 10 bases unmatched. Per germline, CDR1 DFQATT and CDR2 SNEGSKA (reference sequence). The CDR3 sequence: CSAGGGTSGGSSTDTQYF. The CDR3 DNA reads TGCAGTGCTGGAGGGGGGACTAGCGGGGGATCTAGCACAGATACGCAGTATTTT.

At least ten counts were recorded for this clonotype. This chain connects TRBV6-1 to TRBJ1-5; weak D call: TRBD1 (6 bases). The CDR3 is made up of 15 amino acids. Germline V gives CDR1 MNHNS, CDR2 SASEGT. V dropped 2 bases and J dropped 6 bases, with 14 bases sitting between them. This CDR3 is CASSEIVRGTQPQHF. The CDR3 region has the DNA TGTGCCAGCAGTGAAATAGTCAGGGGCACTCAGCCCCAGCATTTT.

The table lists this clonotype with many counts. This chain links TRBV7-2 with TRBJ2-2, with TRBD1 matching over 10 bases. J gave up 5 bases and V 6 bases, and 12 bases lay outside the gene matches. Germline V CDR1 and CDR2: SGHTA, FQGNSA. The CDR3 is 17 residues long. The CDR3 DNA follows: TGTGCCAGCAGTGTTCCGGAATGGACAGGGGGAACCGGGGAGCTGTTTTTT. This gives the protein CASSVPEWTGGTGELFF.

This clonotype was seen at least ten times. The rearrangement links TRBV12-3 or TRBV12-4 to TRBJ1-1, with unresolved D. This CDR3 region has 12 residues. Trimming shortened V by 4 bases and J by 1 base, and 4 bases separated the two germline ends. The CDR3 nucleotides read TGTGCCAGCAGTTGGGAGAACACTGAAGCTTTCTTT. Translation: CASSWENTEAFF.

This clonotype was found many times. The gene calls are TRBV5-1 and TRBJ2-5; 7 positions match TRBD1. The CDR3 extends over 13 amino acids. V shed 5 bases, J shed 1 base, and the junction held 2 bases outside the gene matches. Germline V gene data show CDR1 as SGHRS and CDR2 as YFSETQ. As DNA, the CDR3 is TGCGCCAGCAGGGGGACAGCCCAAGAGACCCAGTACTTC. This encodes CASRGTAQETQYF. Combining the CDR3 with reference TRBV5-1 and TRBJ2-5 gives the whole variable domain KAGVTQTPRYLIKTRGQQVTLSCSPISGHRSVSWYQQTPGQGLQFLFEYFSETQRNKGNFPGRFSGRQFSNSRSEMNVSTLELGDSALYLCASRGTAQETQYFGPGTRLLVL.

The rearrangement links TRBV20-1 to TRBJ2-1; 7 nucleotides align to TRBD1. This CDR3 region has 12 residues. Germline V gives CDR1 DFQATT, CDR2 SNEGSKA (reference sequence). J gave up 9 bases and V 7 bases, and 9 bases lay outside the gene matches. This CDR3 is CSVLVGGGEQFF. CDR3 sequence (DNA): TGCAGTGTATTGGTAGGGGGCGGTGAGCAGTTCTTC.

There are many counts of this clonotype. The chain recombines TRBV20-1 with TRBJ1-2; D not certain. This CDR3 spans 11 amino acids. CDR1 is DFQATT and CDR2 is SNEGSKA in the germline V gene (reference sequence). CDR3 in DNA: TGCAGCCCATGGAGAGGCTACGGCTACACCTTC. As protein: CSPWRGYGYTF.

This clonotype was recorded at least ten times. J is TRBJ2-2 and V is TRBV5-6; TRBD1 aligns across 8 bases. CDR1 and CDR2 (germline): SGHDT, YYEEEE. This CDR3 is built from 17 residues. V dropped 4 bases and J dropped 1; count of bases not matched to a gene: 9. The CDR3 protein is CASSRRLGTGNTGELFF. The CDR3 coding sequence is TGTGCCAGCAGCAGACGACTCGGGACAGGGAACACCGGGGAGCTGTTTTTT.

This clonotype was observed many times. The chain links TRBV5-1 to TRBJ1-1; 7 bases map to TRBD1. CDR1 and CDR2 from the germline V gene are SGHRS and YFSETQ. The trim removed 4 bases at V and 0 bases at J, leaving 0 bases unmatched. There are 13 residues in the CDR3. This CDR3 is CASSGQVNTEAFF. CDR3 nucleotides: TGCGCCAGCAGCGGACAGGTGAACACTGAAGCTTTCTTT.

This clonotype was seen many times. This rearrangement joins TRBV4-1 to TRBJ2-2; D may be TRBD2 (6 bases). The germline gives CDR1 MGHRA, CDR2 YSYEKL. Deletions cut 0 bases from V and 1 base from J, with 18 bases between. The CDR3 extends over 19 amino acids. The CDR3 protein is CASSQDPSRVAVNTGELFF. CDR3 bases: TGCGCCAGCAGCCAAGATCCGTCTAGAGTAGCGGTGAACACCGGGGAGCTGTTTTTT.